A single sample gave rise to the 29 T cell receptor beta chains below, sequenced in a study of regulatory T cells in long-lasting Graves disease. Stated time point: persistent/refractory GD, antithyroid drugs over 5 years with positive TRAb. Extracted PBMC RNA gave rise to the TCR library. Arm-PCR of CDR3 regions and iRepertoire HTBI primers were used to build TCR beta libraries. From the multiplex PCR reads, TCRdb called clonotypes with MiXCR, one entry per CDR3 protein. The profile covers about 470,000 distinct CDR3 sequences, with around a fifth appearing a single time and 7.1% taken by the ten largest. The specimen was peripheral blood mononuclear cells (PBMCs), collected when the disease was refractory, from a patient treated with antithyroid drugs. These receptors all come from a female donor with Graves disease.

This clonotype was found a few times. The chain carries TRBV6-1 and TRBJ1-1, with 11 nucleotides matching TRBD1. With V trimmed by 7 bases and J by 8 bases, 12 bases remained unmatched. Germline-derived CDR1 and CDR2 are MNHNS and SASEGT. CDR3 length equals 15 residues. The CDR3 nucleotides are TGTGCCAGCATCCCGAAGAGGACAGGGGGCTTCGAAGCTTTCTTT. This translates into CASIPKRTGGFEAFF.

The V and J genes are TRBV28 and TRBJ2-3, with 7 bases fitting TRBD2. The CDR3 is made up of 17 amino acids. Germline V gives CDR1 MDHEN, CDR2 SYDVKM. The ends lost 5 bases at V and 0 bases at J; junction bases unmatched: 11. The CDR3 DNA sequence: TGTGCCAGCAGTCGAGGAACGTGGGGGGGTAGCACAGATACGCAGTATTTT. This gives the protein CASSRGTWGGSTDTQYF.

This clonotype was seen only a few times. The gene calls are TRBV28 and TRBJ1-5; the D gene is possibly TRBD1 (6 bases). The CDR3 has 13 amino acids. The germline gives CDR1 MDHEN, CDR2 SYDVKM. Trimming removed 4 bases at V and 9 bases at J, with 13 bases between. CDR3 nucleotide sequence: TGTGCCAGCAGTTCAGGGGTGTTGGGGCCCCAGCATTTT. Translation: CASSSGVLGPQHF.

The CDR3 region is CASSLGWRGDIQYF. The DNA for the CDR3 is TGTGCCAGCAGCTTGGGGTGGAGGGGGGACATTCAGTACTTC. This sequence joins TRBV7-2 and TRBJ2-4; D possibly uses TRBD1 or TRBD2 (6 bases each). The ends were cut back, 3 bases at V and 8 bases at J, with 14 bases in the middle. In germline, CDR1 is SGHTA, CDR2 FQGNSA. The CDR3 contains 14 residues.

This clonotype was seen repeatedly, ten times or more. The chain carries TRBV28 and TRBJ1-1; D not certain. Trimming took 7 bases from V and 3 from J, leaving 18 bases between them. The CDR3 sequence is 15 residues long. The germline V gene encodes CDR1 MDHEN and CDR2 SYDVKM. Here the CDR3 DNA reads TGTGCCAGCACCCCTCACGGAAGCCCCTACACTGAAGCTTTCTTT. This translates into CASTPHGSPYTEAFF. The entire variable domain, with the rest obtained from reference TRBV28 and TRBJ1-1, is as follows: DVKVTQSSRYLVKRTGEKVFLECVQDMDHENMFWYRQDPGLGLRLIYFSYDVKMKEKGDIPEGYSVSREKKERFSLILESASTNQTSMYLCASTPHGSPYTEAFFGQGTRLTVV.

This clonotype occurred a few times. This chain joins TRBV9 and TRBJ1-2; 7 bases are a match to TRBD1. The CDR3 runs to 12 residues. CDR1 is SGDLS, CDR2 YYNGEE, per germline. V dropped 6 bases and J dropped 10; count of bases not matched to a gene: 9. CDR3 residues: CASKVAGGTYTF. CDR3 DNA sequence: TGTGCCAGCAAGGTCGCAGGGGGAACCTACACCTTC.

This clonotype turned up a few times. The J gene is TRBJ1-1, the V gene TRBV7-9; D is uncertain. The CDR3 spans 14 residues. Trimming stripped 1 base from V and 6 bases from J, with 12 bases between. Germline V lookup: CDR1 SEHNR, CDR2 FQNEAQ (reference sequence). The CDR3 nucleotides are TGTGCCAGCAGCTTAGAAGGGTATAGGGCTGAAGCTTTCTTT. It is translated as CASSLEGYRAEAFF.

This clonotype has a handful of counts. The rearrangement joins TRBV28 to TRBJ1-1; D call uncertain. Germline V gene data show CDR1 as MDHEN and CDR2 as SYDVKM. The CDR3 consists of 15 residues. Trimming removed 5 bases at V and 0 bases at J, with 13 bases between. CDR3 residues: CASSPVPNMNTEAFF. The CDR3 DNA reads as TGTGCCAGCAGTCCCGTTCCGAATATGAACACTGAAGCTTTCTTT.

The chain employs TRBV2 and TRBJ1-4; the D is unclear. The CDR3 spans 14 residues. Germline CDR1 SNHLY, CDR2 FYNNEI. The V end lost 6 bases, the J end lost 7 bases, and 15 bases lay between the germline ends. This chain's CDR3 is CASSLGPRGEKLFF. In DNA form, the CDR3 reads TGTGCCAGCAGCTTGGGTCCTCGGGGTGAAAAACTGTTTTTT.

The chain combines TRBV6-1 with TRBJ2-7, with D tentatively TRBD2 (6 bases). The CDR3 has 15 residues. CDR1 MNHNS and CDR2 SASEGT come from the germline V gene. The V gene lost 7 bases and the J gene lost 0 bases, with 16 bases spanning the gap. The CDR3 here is CASTVTAGSSYEQYF. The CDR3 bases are TGTGCCAGCACCGTTACTGCGGGGAGCTCCTACGAGCAGTACTTC.

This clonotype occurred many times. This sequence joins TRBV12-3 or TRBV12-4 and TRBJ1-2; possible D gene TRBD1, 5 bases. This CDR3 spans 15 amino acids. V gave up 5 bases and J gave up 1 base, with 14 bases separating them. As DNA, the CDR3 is TGTGCCAGCAGTCACGGGGCAGGGTTTAACTATGGCTACACCTTC. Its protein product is CASSHGAGFNYGYTF.

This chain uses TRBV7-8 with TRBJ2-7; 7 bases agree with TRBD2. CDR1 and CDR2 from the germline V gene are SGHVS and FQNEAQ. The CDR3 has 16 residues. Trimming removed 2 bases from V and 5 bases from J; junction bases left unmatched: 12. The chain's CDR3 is CASSLWGGKTPNEQYF. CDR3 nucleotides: TGTGCCAGCAGCTTATGGGGGGGGAAAACCCCCAACGAGCAGTACTTC. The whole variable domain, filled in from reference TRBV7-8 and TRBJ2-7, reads GAGVSQSPRYKVAKRGQDVALRCDPISGHVSLFWYQQALGQGPEFLTYFQNEAQLDKSGLPSDRFFAERPEGSVSTLKIQRTQQEDSAVYLCASSLWGGKTPNEQYFGPGTRLTVT.

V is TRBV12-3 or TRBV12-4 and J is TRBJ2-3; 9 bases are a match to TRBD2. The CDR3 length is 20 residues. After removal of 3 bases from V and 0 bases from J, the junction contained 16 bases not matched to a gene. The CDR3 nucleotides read TGTGCCAGCAGTTTCCCGTTCCGTGTAGCGGGAGTCCGTAGCACAGATACGCAGTATTTT. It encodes CASSFPFRVAGVRSTDTQYF.

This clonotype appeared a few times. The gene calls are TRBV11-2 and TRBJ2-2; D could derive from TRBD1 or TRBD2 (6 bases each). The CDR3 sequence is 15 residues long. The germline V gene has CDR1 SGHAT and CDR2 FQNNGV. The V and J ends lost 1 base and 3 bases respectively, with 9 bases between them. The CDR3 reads CASSLGGADTGELFF. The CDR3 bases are TGTGCCAGCAGCTTAGGGGGGGCGGACACCGGGGAGCTGTTTTTT.

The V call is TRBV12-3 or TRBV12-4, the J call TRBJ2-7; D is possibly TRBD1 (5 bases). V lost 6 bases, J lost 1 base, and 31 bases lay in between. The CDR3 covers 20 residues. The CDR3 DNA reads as TGTGCCAGCAGCCCTTTTGGGAAGTGGGCAGGGCTCGTGAGGTCCTACGAGCAGTACTTC. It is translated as CASSPFGKWAGLVRSYEQYF.

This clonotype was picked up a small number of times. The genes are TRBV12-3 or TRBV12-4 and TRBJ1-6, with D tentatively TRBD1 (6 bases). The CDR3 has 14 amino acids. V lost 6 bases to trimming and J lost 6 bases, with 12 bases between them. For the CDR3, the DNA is TGTGCCAGCAGCTGGAAAGGGGGTAATTCACCCCTCCACTTT. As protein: CASSWKGGNSPLHF.

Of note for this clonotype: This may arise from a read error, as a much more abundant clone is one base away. CDR3 amino acids: CASSPWVTWDEQHF. The CDR3, as DNA: TGTGCCAGCAGCCCATGGGTAACCTGGGACGAGCAGCACTTC. This chain links TRBV7-2 with TRBJ2-7; D tentatively reads TRBD1 or TRBD2 (5 bases each). The CDR3 loop spans 14 amino acids. The germline V gene has CDR1 SGHTA and CDR2 FQGNSA.

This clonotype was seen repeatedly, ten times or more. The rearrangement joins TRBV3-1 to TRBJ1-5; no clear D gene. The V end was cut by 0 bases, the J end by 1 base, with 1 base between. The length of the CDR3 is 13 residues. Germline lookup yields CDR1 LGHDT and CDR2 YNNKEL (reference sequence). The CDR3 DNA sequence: TGTGCCAGCAGCCAAGAGAGCAATCAGCCCCAGCATTTT. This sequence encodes CASSQESNQPQHF.

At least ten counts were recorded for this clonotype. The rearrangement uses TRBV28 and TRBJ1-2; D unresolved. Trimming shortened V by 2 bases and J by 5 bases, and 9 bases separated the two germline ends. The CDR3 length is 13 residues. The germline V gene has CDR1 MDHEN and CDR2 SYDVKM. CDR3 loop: CASSLQMQYGYTF. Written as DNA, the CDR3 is TGTGCCAGCAGTTTACAGATGCAGTATGGCTACACCTTC.

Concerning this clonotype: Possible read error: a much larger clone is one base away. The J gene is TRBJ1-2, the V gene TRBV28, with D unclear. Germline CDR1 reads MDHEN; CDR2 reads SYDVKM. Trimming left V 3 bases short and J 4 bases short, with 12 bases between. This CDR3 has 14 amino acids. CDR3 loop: CASSLRRKFYGYTF. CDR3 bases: TGTGCCAGCAGTTTGCGCAGGAAGTTCTATGGCTACACCTTC.

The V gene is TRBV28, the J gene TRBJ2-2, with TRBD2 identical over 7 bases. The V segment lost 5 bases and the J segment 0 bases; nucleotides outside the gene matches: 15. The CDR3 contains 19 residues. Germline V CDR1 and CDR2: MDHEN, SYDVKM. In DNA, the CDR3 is TGTGCCAGCAGTGTACCCCGGGGAGGGATCATCGCGAACACCGGGGAGCTGTTTTTT. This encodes CASSVPRGGIIANTGELFF.

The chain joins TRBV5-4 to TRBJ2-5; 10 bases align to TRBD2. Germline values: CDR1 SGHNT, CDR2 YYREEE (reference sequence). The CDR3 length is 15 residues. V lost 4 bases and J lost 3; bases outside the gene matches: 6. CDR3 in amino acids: CASSIEREGEETQYF. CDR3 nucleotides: TGTGCCAGCAGCATCGAGCGGGAGGGAGAAGAGACCCAGTACTTC.

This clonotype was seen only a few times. CDR3 DNA sequence: TGTGCCGTGGGACAGGGGTCCTTTGAAGCTTTCTTT. It translates to CAVGQGSFEAFF. This rearrangement joins TRBV30 to TRBJ1-1; 10 bases agree with TRBD1. Germline V gene data show CDR1 as GTSNPN and CDR2 as SVGIG (reference sequence). The CDR3 totals 12 residues. J lost 7 bases, V lost 8 bases, and 7 bases had no gene match.

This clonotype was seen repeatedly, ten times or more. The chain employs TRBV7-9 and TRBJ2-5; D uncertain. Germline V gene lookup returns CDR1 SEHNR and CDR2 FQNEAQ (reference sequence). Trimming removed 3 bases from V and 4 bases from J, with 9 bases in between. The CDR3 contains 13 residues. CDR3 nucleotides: TGTGCCAGCAGCTTTTGGGGTGGAGAGACCCAGTACTTC. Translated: CASSFWGGETQYF.

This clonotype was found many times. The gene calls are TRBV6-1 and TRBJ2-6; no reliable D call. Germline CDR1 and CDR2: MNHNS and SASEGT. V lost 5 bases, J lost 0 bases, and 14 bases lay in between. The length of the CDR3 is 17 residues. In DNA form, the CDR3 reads TGTGCCAGCAGTCCACAGTTACCAAGCTCTGGGGCCAACGTCCTGACTTTC. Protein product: CASSPQLPSSGANVLTF.

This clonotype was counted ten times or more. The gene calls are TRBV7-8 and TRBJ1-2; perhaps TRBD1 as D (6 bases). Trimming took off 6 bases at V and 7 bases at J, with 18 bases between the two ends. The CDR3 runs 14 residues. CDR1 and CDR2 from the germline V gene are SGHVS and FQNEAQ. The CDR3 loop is CASSEKQGTAGYTF. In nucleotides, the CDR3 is TGTGCCAGCAGTGAAAAACAGGGAACCGCTGGCTACACCTTC.

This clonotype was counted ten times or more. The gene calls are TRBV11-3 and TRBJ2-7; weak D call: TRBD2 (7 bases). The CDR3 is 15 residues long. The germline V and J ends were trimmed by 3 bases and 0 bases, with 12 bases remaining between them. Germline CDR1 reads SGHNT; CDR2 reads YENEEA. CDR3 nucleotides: TGTGCCAGCAGCTTGCGGGGGCTCCTCTCCTACGAGCAGTACTTC. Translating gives CASSLRGLLSYEQYF. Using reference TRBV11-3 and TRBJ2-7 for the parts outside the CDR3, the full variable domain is EAGVVQSPRYKIIEKKQPVAFWCNPISGHNTLYWYLQNLGQGPELLIRYENEEAVDDSQLPKDRFSAERLKGVDSTLKIQPAELGDSAVYLCASSLRGLLSYEQYFGPGTRLTVT.

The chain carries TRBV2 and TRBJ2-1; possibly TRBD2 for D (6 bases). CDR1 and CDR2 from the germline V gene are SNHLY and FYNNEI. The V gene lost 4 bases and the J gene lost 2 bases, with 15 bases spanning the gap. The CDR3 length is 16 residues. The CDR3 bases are TGTGCCAGCAGTGGGTCCCGGGAGAGGGCCTACAATGAGCAGTTCTTC. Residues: CASSGSRERAYNEQFF.

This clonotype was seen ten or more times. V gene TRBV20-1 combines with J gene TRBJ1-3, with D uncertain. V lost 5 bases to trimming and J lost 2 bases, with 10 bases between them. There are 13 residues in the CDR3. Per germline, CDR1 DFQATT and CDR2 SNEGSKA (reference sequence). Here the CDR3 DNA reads TGCAGTGCTCAAGACACTCCTGGAAACACCATATATTTT. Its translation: CSAQDTPGNTIYF.